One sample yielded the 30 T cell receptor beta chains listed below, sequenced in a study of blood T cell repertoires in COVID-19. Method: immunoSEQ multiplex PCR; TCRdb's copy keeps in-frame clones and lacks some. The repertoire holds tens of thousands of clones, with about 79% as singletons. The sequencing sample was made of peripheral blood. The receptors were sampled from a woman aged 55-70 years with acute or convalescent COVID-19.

CDR3 coding DNA: TGTGCCAGCAGTTTCTACAGGGGTAACGAGCAGTACTTC. Amino acid sequence: CASSFYRGNEQYF. This rearrangement joins TRBV12-3 or TRBV12-4 to TRBJ2-7; 7 nucleotides line up with TRBD1. V gave up 3 bases and J gave up 5 bases; unmatched junction bases: 4. The CDR3 has 13 amino acids.

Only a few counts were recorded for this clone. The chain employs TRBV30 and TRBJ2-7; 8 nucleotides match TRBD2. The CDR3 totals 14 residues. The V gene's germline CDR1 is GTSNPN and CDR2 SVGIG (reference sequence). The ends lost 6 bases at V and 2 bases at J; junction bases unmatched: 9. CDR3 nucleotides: TGTGCCTGTCCCACTAGCGGCACGACCTACGAGCAGTACTTC. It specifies CACPTSGTTYEQYF.

The CDR3, as DNA: TGTGCCAGTAGTCCGCTAGACAGGGCGTACGAGCAGTACTTC. Its translation is CASSPLDRAYEQYF. The chain joins TRBV19 to TRBJ2-7; 7 bases match TRBD1. J was trimmed by 4 bases and V by 5 bases; bases with no gene match: 8. The CDR3 extends over 14 amino acids. Per germline, CDR1 LNHDA and CDR2 SQIVND (reference sequence).

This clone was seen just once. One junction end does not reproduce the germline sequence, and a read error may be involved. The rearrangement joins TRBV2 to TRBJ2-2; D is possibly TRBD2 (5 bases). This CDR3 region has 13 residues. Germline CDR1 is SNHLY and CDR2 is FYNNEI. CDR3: CASKEGTTGELFF. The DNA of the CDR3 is TGTGCAAGCAAAGAGGGAACCACCGGGGAGCTGTTTTTT.

This CDR3 is CASSLGGIGLEAGNTIYF. The CDR3 DNA follows: TGCGCCAGCAGCTTGGGCGGGATAGGACTAGAAGCTGGAAACACCATATATTTT. V usage is TRBV5-1 and J usage is TRBJ1-3; no clear D. Germline CDR1 reads SGHRS; CDR2 reads YFSETQ. V lost 0 bases and J lost 2, with 18 bases in between. CDR3 length equals 18 residues.

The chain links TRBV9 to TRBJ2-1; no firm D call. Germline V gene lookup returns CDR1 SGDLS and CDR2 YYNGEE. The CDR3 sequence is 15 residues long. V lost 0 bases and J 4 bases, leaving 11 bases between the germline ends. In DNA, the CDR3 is TGTGCCAGCAGCGTAGCATCCTTCCAGTACAATGAGCAGTTCTTC. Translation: CASSVASFQYNEQFF.

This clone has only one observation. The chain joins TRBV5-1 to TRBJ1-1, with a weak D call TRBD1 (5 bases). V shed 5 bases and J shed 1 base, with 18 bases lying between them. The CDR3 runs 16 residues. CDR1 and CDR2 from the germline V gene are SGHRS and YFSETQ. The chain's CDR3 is CASSPLSGLRNTEAFF. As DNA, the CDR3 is TGCGCCAGCAGTCCCCTATCAGGGCTGAGGAACACTGAAGCTTTCTTT. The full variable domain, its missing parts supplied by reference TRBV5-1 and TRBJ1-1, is KAGVTQTPRYLIKTRGQQVTLSCSPISGHRSVSWYQQTPGQGLQFLFEYFSETQRNKGNFPGRFSGRQFSNSRSEMNVSTLELGDSALYLCASSPLSGLRNTEAFFGQGTRLTVV.

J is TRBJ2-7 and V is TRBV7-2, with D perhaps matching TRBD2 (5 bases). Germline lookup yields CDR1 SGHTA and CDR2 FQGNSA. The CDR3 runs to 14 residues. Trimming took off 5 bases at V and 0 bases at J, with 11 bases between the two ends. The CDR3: CASSHDAGSYEQYF. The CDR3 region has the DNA TGTGCCAGCAGCCACGACGCGGGCTCCTACGAGCAGTACTTC.

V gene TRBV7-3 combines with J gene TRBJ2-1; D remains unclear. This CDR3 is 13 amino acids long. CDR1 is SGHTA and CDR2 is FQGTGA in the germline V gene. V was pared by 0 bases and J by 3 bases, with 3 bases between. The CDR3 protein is CASSLTSYNEQFF. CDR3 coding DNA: TGTGCCAGCAGCTTAACCAGCTACAATGAGCAGTTCTTC.

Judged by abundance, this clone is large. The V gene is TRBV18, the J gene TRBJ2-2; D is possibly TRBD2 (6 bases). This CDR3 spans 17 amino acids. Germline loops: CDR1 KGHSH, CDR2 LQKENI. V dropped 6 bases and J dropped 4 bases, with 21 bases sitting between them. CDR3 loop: CASSRSGVGDFTGELFF. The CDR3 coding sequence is TGTGCCAGCTCCCGCTCGGGGGTTGGAGACTTCACCGGGGAGCTGTTTTTT.

The DNA for the CDR3 is TGTGCCAGCGCCAGGGGTCTCCAAGAGACCCAGTACTTC. This sequence encodes CASARGLQETQYF. The chain uses TRBV3-1 (or the pseudogene TRBV3-2) and TRBJ2-5; weak D call: TRBD1 (6 bases). Per the germline V gene, CDR1 is LGHDT and CDR2 is YNNKEL (reference sequence). This CDR3 has 13 amino acids. V lost 8 bases to trimming and J lost 1 base, with 11 bases between them.

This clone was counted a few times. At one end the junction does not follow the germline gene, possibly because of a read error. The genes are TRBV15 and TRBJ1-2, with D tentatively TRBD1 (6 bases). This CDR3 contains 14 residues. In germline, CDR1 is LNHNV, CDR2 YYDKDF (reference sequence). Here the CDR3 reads CATSREDTTGTPLF. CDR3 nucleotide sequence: TGTGCCACCAGCAGAGAGGATACGACCGGGACACCGTTATTC. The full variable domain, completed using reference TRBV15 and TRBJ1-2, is DAMVIQNPRYQVTQFGKPVTLSCSQTLNHNVMYWYQQKSSQAPKLLFHYYDKDFNNEADTPDNFQSRRPNTSFCFLDIRSPGLGDTAMYLCATSREDTTGTPLFGSGTRLTVV.

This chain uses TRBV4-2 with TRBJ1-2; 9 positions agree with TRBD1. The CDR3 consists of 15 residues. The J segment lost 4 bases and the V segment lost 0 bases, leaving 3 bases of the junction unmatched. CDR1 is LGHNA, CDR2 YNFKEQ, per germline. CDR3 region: CASSQEVGQGYGYTF. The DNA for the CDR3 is TGTGCCAGCAGCCAAGAAGTGGGACAGGGCTATGGCTACACCTTC.

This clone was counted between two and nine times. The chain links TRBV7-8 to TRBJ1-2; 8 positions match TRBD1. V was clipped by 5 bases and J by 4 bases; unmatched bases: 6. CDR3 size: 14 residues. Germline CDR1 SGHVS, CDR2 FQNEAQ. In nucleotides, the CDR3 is TGTGCCAGCAGCCCGAGGACAGGGACCTATGGCTACACCTTC. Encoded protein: CASSPRTGTYGYTF. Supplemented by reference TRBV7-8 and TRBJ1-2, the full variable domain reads GAGVSQSPRYKVAKRGQDVALRCDPISGHVSLFWYQQALGQGPEFLTYFQNEAQLDKSGLPSDRFFAERPEGSVSTLKIQRTQQEDSAVYLCASSPRTGTYGYTFGSGTRLTVV.

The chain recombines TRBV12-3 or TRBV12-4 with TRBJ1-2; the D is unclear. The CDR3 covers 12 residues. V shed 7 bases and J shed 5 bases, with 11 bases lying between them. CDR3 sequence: CASKEGIYGYTF. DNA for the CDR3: TGTGCCAGCAAGGAGGGAATTTATGGCTACACCTTC.

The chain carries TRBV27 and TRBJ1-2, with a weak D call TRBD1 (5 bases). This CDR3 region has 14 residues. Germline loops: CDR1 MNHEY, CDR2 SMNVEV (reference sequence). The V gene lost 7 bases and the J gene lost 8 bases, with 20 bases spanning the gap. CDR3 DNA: TGTGCCAGCACCCGAGTCCGGGGGTTAGGGGGCTACACCTTC. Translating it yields CASTRVRGLGGYTF.

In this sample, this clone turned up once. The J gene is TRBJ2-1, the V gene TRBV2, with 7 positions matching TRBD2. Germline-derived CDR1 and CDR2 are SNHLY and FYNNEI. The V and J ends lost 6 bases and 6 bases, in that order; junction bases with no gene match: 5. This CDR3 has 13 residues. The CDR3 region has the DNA TGTGCCAGCAGCAACGGACTAGTCAATGAGCAGTTCTTC. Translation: CASSNGLVNEQFF.

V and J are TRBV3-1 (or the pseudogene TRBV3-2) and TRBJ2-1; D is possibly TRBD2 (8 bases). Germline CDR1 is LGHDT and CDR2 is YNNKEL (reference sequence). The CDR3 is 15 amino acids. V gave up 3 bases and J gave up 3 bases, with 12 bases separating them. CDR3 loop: CASSHSGTDYNEQFF. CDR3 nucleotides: TGTGCCAGCAGCCATAGCGGGACAGACTACAATGAGCAGTTCTTC.

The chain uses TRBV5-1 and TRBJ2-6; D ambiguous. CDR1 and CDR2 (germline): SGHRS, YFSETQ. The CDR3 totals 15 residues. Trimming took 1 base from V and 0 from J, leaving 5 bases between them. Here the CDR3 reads CASSLTVSGANVLTF. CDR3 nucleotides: TGCGCCAGCAGCTTGACAGTCTCTGGGGCCAACGTCCTGACTTTC.

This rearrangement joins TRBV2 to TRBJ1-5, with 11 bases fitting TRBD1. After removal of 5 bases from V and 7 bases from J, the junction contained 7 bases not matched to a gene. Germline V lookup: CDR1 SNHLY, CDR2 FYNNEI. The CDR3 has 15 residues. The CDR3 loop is CASSLRDRGRQPQHF. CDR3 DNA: TGTGCCAGCAGTCTCCGGGACAGGGGGAGGCAGCCCCAGCATTTT.

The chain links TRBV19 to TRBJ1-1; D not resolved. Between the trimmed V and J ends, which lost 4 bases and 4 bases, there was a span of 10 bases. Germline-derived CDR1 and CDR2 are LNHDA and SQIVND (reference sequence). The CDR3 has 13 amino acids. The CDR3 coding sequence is TGTGCCAGTAGTACCTCGGGTGCCACTGAAGCTTTCTTT. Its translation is CASSTSGATEAFF.

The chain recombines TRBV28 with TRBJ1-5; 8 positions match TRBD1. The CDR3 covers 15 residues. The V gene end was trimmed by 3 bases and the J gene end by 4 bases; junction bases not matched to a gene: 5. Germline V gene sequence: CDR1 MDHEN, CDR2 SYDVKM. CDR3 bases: TGTGCCAGCAGTTTCATCCACAGGGGGAATCAGCCCCAGCATTTT. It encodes CASSFIHRGNQPQHF.

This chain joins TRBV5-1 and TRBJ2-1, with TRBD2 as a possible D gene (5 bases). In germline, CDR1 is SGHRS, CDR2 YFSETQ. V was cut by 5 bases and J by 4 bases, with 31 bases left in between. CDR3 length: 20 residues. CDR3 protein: CASSAPENTVVLGDYNEQFF. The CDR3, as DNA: TGCGCCAGCAGTGCACCCGAGAACACCGTAGTACTCGGGGATTACAATGAGCAGTTCTTC.

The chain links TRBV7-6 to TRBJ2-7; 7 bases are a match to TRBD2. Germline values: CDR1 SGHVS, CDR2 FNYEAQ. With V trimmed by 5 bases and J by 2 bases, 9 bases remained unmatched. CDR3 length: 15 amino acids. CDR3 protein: CASSRDASGPYEQYF. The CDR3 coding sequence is TGTGCCAGCAGCCGGGACGCTAGCGGACCCTACGAGCAGTACTTC.

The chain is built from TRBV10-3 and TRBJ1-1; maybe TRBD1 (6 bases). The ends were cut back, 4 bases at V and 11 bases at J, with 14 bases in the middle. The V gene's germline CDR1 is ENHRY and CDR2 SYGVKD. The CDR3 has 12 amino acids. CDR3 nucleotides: TGTGCCATCAGTGGGACAGAGGCATGGGCTTTCTTT. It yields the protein CAISGTEAWAFF.

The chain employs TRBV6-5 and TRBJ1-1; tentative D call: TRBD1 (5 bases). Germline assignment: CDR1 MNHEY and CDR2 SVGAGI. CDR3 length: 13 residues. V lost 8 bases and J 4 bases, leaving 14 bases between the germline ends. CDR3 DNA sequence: TGTGCCAGCCCCAGGGAGGGTGTCACTGAAGCTTTCTTT. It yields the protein CASPREGVTEAFF.

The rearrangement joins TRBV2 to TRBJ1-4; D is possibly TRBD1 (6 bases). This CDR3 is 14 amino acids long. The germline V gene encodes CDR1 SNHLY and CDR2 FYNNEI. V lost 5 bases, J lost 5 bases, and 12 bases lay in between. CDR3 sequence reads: CASSKQGINEKLFF. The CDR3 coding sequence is TGTGCCAGCAGTAAACAGGGTATCAATGAAAAACTGTTTTTT.

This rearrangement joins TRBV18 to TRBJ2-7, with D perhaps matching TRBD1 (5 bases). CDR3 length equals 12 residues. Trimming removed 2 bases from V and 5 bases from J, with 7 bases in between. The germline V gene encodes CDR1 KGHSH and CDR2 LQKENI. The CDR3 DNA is TGTGCCAGCTCACCAGGCAGGGACGAGCAGTACTTC. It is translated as CASSPGRDEQYF.

CDR3 bases: TGTGCCAGCAGTGTGTTAATACGAGTGAGCAATCAGCCCCAGCATTTT. The encoded protein is CASSVLIRVSNQPQHF. V usage is TRBV6-1 and J usage is TRBJ1-5; D gene uncertain. The CDR3 length is 16 residues. Trimming removed 4 bases at V and 1 base at J, with 14 bases between. Germline lookup yields CDR1 MNHNS and CDR2 SASEGT.

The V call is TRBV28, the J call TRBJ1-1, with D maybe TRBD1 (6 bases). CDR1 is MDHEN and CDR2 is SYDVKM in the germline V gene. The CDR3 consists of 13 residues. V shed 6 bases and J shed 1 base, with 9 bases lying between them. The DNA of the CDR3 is TGTGCCAGCAGCGGGACAACGAACACTGAAGCTTTCTTT. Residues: CASSGTTNTEAFF. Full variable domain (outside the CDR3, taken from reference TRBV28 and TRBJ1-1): DVKVTQSSRYLVKRTGEKVFLECVQDMDHENMFWYRQDPGLGLRLIYFSYDVKMKEKGDIPEGYSVSREKKERFSLILESASTNQTSMYLCASSGTTNTEAFFGQGTRLTVV.